This TCR beta chain was retrieved from a study of blood T cell repertoires in COVID-19. This CDR3 spans 13 amino acids. Germline V lookup: CDR1 SGHRS, CDR2 YFSETQ. Between the trimmed V and J ends, which lost 1 base and 5 bases, there was a span of 10 bases. Study processing details: By means of reference gene primer amplification, nucleated cell counts were estimated. Profiling relied on immunoSEQ multiplex PCR, and the TCRdb table lists in-frame clones only, not all of them. V and J calls and clone size are as listed in that table; D and trimming were resolved from the DNA. The table lists some 69,000 clones, nearly 90% of them singletons.

The clonotype was recovered from a woman between 45 and 60 years old with active COVID-19. The J gene is TRBJ2-7, the V gene TRBV5-1, with TRBD1 as a possible D gene (6 bases). The sequencing sample was made of peripheral blood. The CDR3 loop is CASSLYRTDEQYF. DNA for the CDR3: TGCGCCAGCAGCTTGTATAGGACAGACGAGCAGTACTTC.